A selection of T cell receptor beta chains follows, all from one sample in a study of T cell clonotyping in hematopoietic cell transplantation. Data came from immunoSEQ multiplex PCR; TCRdb stores just in-frame clones and leaves some out. The sample records approximately 7,500 clones, around 91% being singletons. The source material was PBMCs, sampled 30 days after allogeneic stem cell transplant. The origin of the receptors is a female patient between 50 and 59 years old who had an allogeneic stem cell transplant from an unrelated donor, so the T cells may come from the graft donor. Some clones in this sample may be carry-over from other donors' samples. Each CDR3 is given without its conserved first and last residue.

v_gene	j_gene	CDR3aa
TRBV10-1	TRBJ1-4	ASSAQGGGEKLF
TRBV2	TRBJ1-5	ASSAGQPQH
TRBV7-8	TRBJ2-1	ASSPWTSGSRNEQF
TRBV27	TRBJ2-7	ASSMGAVYEQY
TRBV25-1	TRBJ1-1	ASSANRDRYTEAF
TRBV6-5	TRBJ1-3	ASRRDLRDTIY
TRBV30	TRBJ2-3	AWSPNAGLY
TRBV27	TRBJ1-2	ASSRSGTYGYT
TRBV7-3	TRBJ2-3	ASSLKGIDTQY
TRBV14	TRBJ1-6	ASSQATGGRNSPLH
TRBV7-2	TRBJ2-1	ASSPTGNEQF
TRBV29-1	TRBJ1-2	SVDRVNYGYT
TRBV10-3	.	AISGGSSSYEQY
TRBV11-2	TRBJ2-2	ASSLSIRYTGELF
TRBV2	TRBJ2-7	ASKGAYEQY
TRBV5-4	TRBJ1-5	ASSLDEGQPQH
TRBV11-2	TRBJ2-2	ASSRGLAGGNTGELF
TRBV2	TRBJ2-7	ASLVLGTYEQY
TRBV4-1	TRBJ1-1	ASSPNRFTYTEAF
TRBV5-4	TRBJ1-2	ASSSRLNYGYT
TRBV7-2	TRBJ2-1	ASSLDSGQGCF
TRBV5-1	TRBJ2-3	ASSLGTGFTDTQY
TRBV7-2	TRBJ2-5	ASSPQTPQETQY
TRBV4-2	TRBJ1-6	ASSQDRDRVSSPLH
TRBV29-1	TRBJ2-5	SAAGGEETQY
TRBV7-2	TRBJ2-5	ASSLYQETQY
TRBV19	TRBJ1-5	ASSIIPRQGARQPQH
TRBV5-1	TRBJ2-5	ASSPGLAGGRETQY
TRBV2	TRBJ1-1	ASSRDTNTEAF
TRBV7-2	TRBJ2-3	ASSRAVGLTDTQY
TRBV2	TRBJ2-5	ASSARTAQETQY
TRBV10-1	TRBJ2-2	ASSDSGTGTKGTGELF
TRBV4-1	TRBJ2-2	ASSQERTSGRAGELF
TRBV18	TRBJ1-6	ASSPGGTGLNSPLH
TRBV6-1	TRBJ1-5	ASILIGDSQPQH
TRBV10-3	TRBJ1-5	ASNTGDSNQPQH
TRBV5-1	TRBJ1-2	ASSLYANYGYT
TRBV7-9	TRBJ2-3	ASSSGRGGPTDTQY
TRBV7-3	TRBJ2-7	ASSRTHTYEQY
TRBV7-9	TRBJ1-3	ASSLEGRSYRPVGNTIY
TRBV19	TRBJ1-5	ASSIRPMIRDGLYSNQPQH
TRBV19	TRBJ1-1	ASSIDDRSPNTEAF
TRBV5-4	TRBJ2-5	ASSLRGGQETQY
TRBV30	TRBJ2-3	AWSVFGRLAGLTDTQY
TRBV10-3	TRBJ2-7	AISTGSEQY
TRBV5-5	TRBJ2-1	ASSLEGSGYYNEQF